Sequencing of this TCR beta chain was carried out in a study of OX40 agonist ivuxolimab in advanced cancers. At the level of the study: Patients got intravenous ivuxolimab at 0.01 to 10 mg/kg every 2 weeks. Study-level points and caveats: It was also the case that some nonresponders had low normalized T-cell clonal expansion. Near-lowest levels of clonal expansion characterized partial responders at 0.1-3.0 mg/kg.

TCRdb keeps only in-frame clones here, not all; method: immunoSEQ multiplex PCR. The sample lists tens of thousands of clones; around 82% were seen once. Worth noting for this clone: What it binds is not known.

Trimming at V came to 4 bases and at J to 7 bases, leaving 1 base not matched to a gene. Germline values: CDR1 SGHRS, CDR2 YFSETQ. The CDR3 contains 12 residues. The genes are TRBV5-1 and TRBJ2-1, with 8 bases aligning to TRBD2. Sequences were derived from CD4+ or CD8+ T cells sorted from blood, sampled in a trial of the OX40 agonist ivuxolimab. The origin of this receptor is an adult with an advanced solid tumor such as melanoma, head and neck, liver or kidney cancer. Here the CDR3 DNA reads TGCGCCAGCAGCACGGGAGGGAATGAGCAGTTCTTC. The encoded protein is CASSTGGNEQFF.